These 27 T cell receptor beta chains were sequenced from one sample in a study of T cell changes during pregnancy in multiple sclerosis. Clones were read by immunoSEQ multiplex PCR, and TCRdb kept only the in-frame ones, dropping some. The sample contains 40,000 to 50,000 clones, 90% to 95% of which appear only once. The sequenced sample was CD8+ T cells from peripheral blood mononuclear cells, obtained after pregnancy. The receptors here all came from a female donor with multiple sclerosis, enrolled in a pregnancy study.

The CDR3 DNA follows: TGCGCCAGCAGCTTGGTCCGGGGACAGGATGGCTACACCTTC. Encoded protein: CASSLVRGQDGYTF. The gene calls are TRBV5-1 and TRBJ1-2, with 8 bases identical to TRBD1. Germline CDR1 SGHRS, CDR2 YFSETQ. The trim removed 0 bases at V and 6 bases at J, leaving 4 bases unmatched. The CDR3 has 14 amino acids.

V gene TRBV10-2 combines with J gene TRBJ2-2, with D tentatively TRBD1 (5 bases). Trimming pared 7 bases from V and 2 bases from J, leaving 14 bases between. Germline CDR1 WSHSY, CDR2 SAAADI. The length of the CDR3 is 15 residues. The CDR3 nucleotides are TGCGCCAGCATCCCAACGGACACCAACACCGGGGAGCTGTTTTTT. Translation gives CASIPTDTNTGELFF.

The chain combines TRBV6-5 with TRBJ2-7; 9 bases align to TRBD2. This CDR3 is built from 14 residues. V gave up 2 bases and J gave up 4 bases; unmatched junction bases: 3. CDR1 is MNHEY, CDR2 SVGAGI, per germline. The CDR3 region has the DNA TGTGCCAGCAGTTACGGTAGCGGGGGTTACGAGCAGTACTTC. Translating gives CASSYGSGGYEQYF.

The V and J genes are TRBV5-1 and TRBJ2-5, with TRBD1 identical over 8 bases. Germline CDR1 reads SGHRS; CDR2 reads YFSETQ. This CDR3 has 14 amino acids. V gave up 5 bases and J gave up 2 bases; unmatched junction bases: 5. In nucleotides, the CDR3 is TGCGCCAGCAGTTCCGACAGGGGACAAGAGACCCAGTACTTC. It codes for CASSSDRGQETQYF. Drawing the rest from reference TRBV5-1 and TRBJ2-5, the complete variable domain is KAGVTQTPRYLIKTRGQQVTLSCSPISGHRSVSWYQQTPGQGLQFLFEYFSETQRNKGNFPGRFSGRQFSNSRSEMNVSTLELGDSALYLCASSSDRGQETQYFGPGTRLLVL.

The chain employs TRBV27 and TRBJ1-4, with TRBD1 as a possible D gene (5 bases). This CDR3 spans 17 amino acids. V was trimmed by 3 bases and J by 7 bases, leaving 21 bases between them. Germline V lookup: CDR1 MNHEY, CDR2 SMNVEV (reference sequence). The CDR3 sequence: CASSFSGQGNGFEKLFF. The CDR3 coding sequence is TGTGCCAGCAGTTTCTCAGGGCAGGGTAATGGGTTTGAAAAACTGTTTTTT.

This clone was seen a few times. V and J are TRBV14 and TRBJ2-1; TRBD2 matches 9 bases. V trimming: 6 bases; J trimming: 2 bases; junction bases outside the gene matches: 11. This CDR3 is built from 17 residues. The germline CDR1 and CDR2 sequences are SGHDN and FVKESK. CDR3 region: CASREAVAGGTYNEQFF. Written as DNA, the CDR3 is TGTGCCAGCAGGGAGGCAGTGGCGGGGGGGACCTACAATGAGCAGTTCTTC.

V and J are TRBV11-2 and TRBJ2-1, with D perhaps matching TRBD1 (5 bases). The CDR3 consists of 15 residues. V shed 2 bases and J shed 12 bases, with 20 bases lying between them. Germline CDR1 and CDR2: SGHAT and FQNNGV. Here the CDR3 DNA reads TGTGCCAGCAGCTTATGGGGCAGGGCCCATTCGATGCAGTTCTTC. Translation gives CASSLWGRAHSMQFF.

The CDR3 loop reads CASSQRGIQETQYF. Written as DNA, the CDR3 is TGTGCCAGCTCCCAGCGGGGGATCCAAGAGACCCAGTACTTC. The V and J genes are TRBV28 and TRBJ2-5, with 8 positions matching TRBD2. The V gene end was trimmed by 8 bases and the J gene end by 1 base; junction bases not matched to a gene: 6. The CDR3 contains 14 residues. Germline CDR1 is MDHEN and CDR2 is SYDVKM.

The genes are TRBV6-5 and TRBJ2-5; 15 nucleotides match TRBD2. The trim removed 2 bases at V and 5 bases at J, leaving 3 bases unmatched. CDR1 and CDR2 (germline): MNHEY, SVGAGI. CDR3 length: 16 residues. The CDR3 protein is CASSYGTSGGRETQYF. Here the CDR3 DNA reads TGTGCCAGCAGTTACGGGACTAGCGGGGGGAGGGAGACCCAGTACTTC.

This clone was detected only a few times. This chain joins TRBV4-1 and TRBJ1-1, with a tentative D call TRBD1 (5 bases). V lost 1 base and J lost 5, with 8 bases in between. The V gene's germline CDR1 is MGHRA and CDR2 YSYEKL. The CDR3 extends over 13 amino acids. This chain's CDR3 is CASSQGGRTEAFF. The CDR3, as DNA: TGCGCCAGCAGCCAAGGGGGGAGGACTGAAGCTTTCTTT.

V gene TRBV14 combines with J gene TRBJ1-3, with a possible D match to TRBD1 (6 bases). From germline, CDR1 is SGHDN and CDR2 FVKESK. The length of the CDR3 is 17 residues. Trimming cost V 1 base and J 3 bases, with 16 bases left between them. The CDR3 nucleotides read TGTGCCAGCAGCCAAGGTTCAGGGGAGATTGTTGGAAACACCATATATTTT. This gives the protein CASSQGSGEIVGNTIYF.

The CDR3 reads CASSQGLGGYGNTIYF. CDR3 DNA: TGTGCCAGCAGCCAAGGACTCGGGGGGTACGGAAACACCATATATTTT. V and J are TRBV14 and TRBJ1-3, with D perhaps matching TRBD1 (5 bases). CDR1 is SGHDN and CDR2 is FVKESK in the germline V gene. The ends were cut back, 1 base at V and 4 bases at J, with 14 bases in the middle. This CDR3 is 16 amino acids long. The variable domain in full, completed from reference TRBV14 and TRBJ1-3, reads EAGVTQFPSHSVIEKGQTVTLRCDPISGHDNLYWYRRVMGKEIKFLLHFVKESKQDESGMPNNRFLAERTGGTYSTLKVQPAELEDSGVYFCASSQGLGGYGNTIYFGEGSWLTVV.

This clone was seen repeatedly, ten times or more. V gene TRBV11-2 combines with J gene TRBJ1-2; TRBD1 agrees at 7 bases. The CDR3 is 12 residues long. J was trimmed by 6 bases and V by 4 bases; bases with no gene match: 2. Germline-derived CDR1 and CDR2 are SGHAT and FQNNGV. Here the CDR3 reads CASSSGGDGYTF. The CDR3, as DNA: TGTGCCAGCAGCTCAGGGGGTGATGGCTACACCTTC.

This clone showed up just a few times. The V gene is TRBV27, the J gene TRBJ1-5, with D hard to call. The CDR3 covers 16 residues. V lost 2 bases to trimming and J lost 3 bases, with 14 bases between them. Germline-derived CDR1 and CDR2 are MNHEY and SMNVEV (reference sequence). Here the CDR3 reads CASSLNAWALNQPQHF. CDR3 coding DNA: TGTGCCAGCAGTTTAAACGCATGGGCCCTCAATCAGCCCCAGCATTTT.

This clone was detected once. The chain links TRBV12-5 to TRBJ1-1; no definite D call. CDR3 size: 13 residues. The V end was cut by 7 bases, the J end by 1 base, with 10 bases between. Germline values: CDR1 LGHNT, CDR2 FRNRAP. The CDR3 sequence is CASDPSGNTEAFF. DNA for the CDR3: TGTGCTAGTGACCCCTCAGGGAACACTGAAGCTTTCTTT.

The DNA for the CDR3 is TGTGCCAGCAGTCGGGGACAGGGGGGGTATGGCTACACCTTC. Its translation is CASSRGQGGYGYTF. This sequence joins TRBV2 and TRBJ1-2, with TRBD1 matching 11 bases. This CDR3 region has 14 residues. Germline CDR1 SNHLY, CDR2 FYNNEI. The J segment lost 5 bases and the V segment lost 5 bases, leaving 4 bases of the junction unmatched.

V gene TRBV2 combines with J gene TRBJ2-1; TRBD2 is a possible D gene (5 bases). This CDR3 region has 15 residues. The V and J ends lost 9 bases and 4 bases respectively, with 19 bases between them. Germline V gene data show CDR1 as SNHLY and CDR2 as FYNNEI. CDR3 sequence (DNA): TGTGCCAGAACTAGAACTGACCCAAAATACAATGAGCAGTTCTTC. Its translation is CARTRTDPKYNEQFF.

The chain is built from TRBV18 and TRBJ2-2; D gene unclear. Germline CDR1 reads KGHSH; CDR2 reads LQKENI. The CDR3 length is 14 residues. The V and J ends lost 8 bases and 1 base respectively, with 11 bases between them. CDR3 loop: CASQHPQNTGELFF. The CDR3 DNA reads as TGTGCCAGCCAACACCCACAGAACACCGGGGAGCTGTTTTTT.

Concerning this clone: Other nucleotide sequences from this sample produce the same CDR3. V gene TRBV5-6 combines with J gene TRBJ1-2; no firm D call. Trimming shortened V by 2 bases and J by 3 bases, and 8 bases separated the two germline ends. Germline assignment: CDR1 SGHDT and CDR2 YYEEEE. CDR3 size: 13 residues. As DNA, the CDR3 is TGTGCCAGCAGCTTAGGTCAGGACTATGGCTACACCTTC. It translates to CASSLGQDYGYTF.

The CDR3 loop reads CASSFTGGGNTEAFF. The CDR3 DNA reads TGTGCCAGCAGCTTTACCGGGGGGGGGAACACTGAAGCTTTCTTT. The chain recombines TRBV5-4 with TRBJ1-1, with D possibly matching TRBD1 (5 bases). Germline lookup yields CDR1 SGHNT and CDR2 YYREEE (reference sequence). The V end was cut by 2 bases, the J end by 1 base, with 12 bases between. The CDR3 runs to 15 residues.

This clone has only a few counts. The rearrangement links TRBV5-4 to TRBJ2-1, with 10 bases that match TRBD2. This CDR3 has 17 residues. Germline trimming cut 2 bases from V and 7 bases from J; bases unmatched to any gene: 12. Germline V gene lookup returns CDR1 SGHNT and CDR2 YYREEE (reference sequence). This CDR3 is CASSFGDSGGRFNEQFF. CDR3 in DNA: TGTGCCAGCAGCTTCGGGGATAGCGGGGGGCGTTTTAATGAGCAGTTCTTC. Looking up the rest from reference TRBV5-4 and TRBJ2-1 gives the full variable domain: ETGVTQSPTHLIKTRGQQVTLRCSSQSGHNTVSWYQQALGQGPQFIFQYYREEENGRGNFPPRFSGLQFPNYSSELNVNALELDDSALYLCASSFGDSGGRFNEQFFGPGTRLTVL.

J is TRBJ1-4 and V is TRBV19, with 8 bases lining up with TRBD1. This CDR3 region has 14 residues. Germline assignment: CDR1 LNHDA and CDR2 SQIVND (reference sequence). J lost 5 bases, V lost 7 bases, and 6 bases had no gene match. CDR3 in DNA: TGTGCCAGTAACCCTTGGACAGGGAATGAAAAACTGTTTTTT. Amino acid sequence: CASNPWTGNEKLFF.

The chain has TRBV28 and TRBJ1-1, with a weak D call TRBD1 (6 bases). The germline V and J ends were trimmed by 4 bases and 6 bases, with 9 bases remaining between them. The CDR3 contains 12 residues. CDR1 MDHEN and CDR2 SYDVKM come from the germline V gene. The CDR3 DNA reads as TGTGCCAGCAGTTCACAGGGACCTGAAGCTTTCTTT. Translated: CASSSQGPEAFF.

The chain recombines TRBV9 with TRBJ2-1; D not certain. The CDR3 sequence is 13 residues long. V lost 3 bases to trimming and J lost 9 bases, with 13 bases between them. Germline V gene sequence: CDR1 SGDLS, CDR2 YYNGEE. The CDR3 sequence: CASSASRGGEQFF. CDR3 DNA sequence: TGTGCCAGCAGCGCGTCTAGAGGCGGTGAGCAGTTCTTC.

The V and J genes are TRBV15 and TRBJ2-7, with a weak D call TRBD1 (6 bases). Germline V gives CDR1 LNHNV, CDR2 YYDKDF (reference sequence). Deletions cut 0 bases from V and 0 bases from J, with 9 bases between. The CDR3 is 15 amino acids. CDR3 bases: TGTGCCACCAGCAGAGACAGGGGCGACTCCTACGAGCAGTACTTC. Its translation: CATSRDRGDSYEQYF.

The rearrangement uses TRBV6-1 and TRBJ1-2; TRBD1 agrees at 9 bases. This CDR3 spans 14 amino acids. V shed 4 bases and J 4 bases; nucleotides not matched to a gene: 4. Germline values: CDR1 MNHNS, CDR2 SASEGT. DNA for the CDR3: TGTGCCAGCAGTGCGGGGACAGGGACCTATGGCTACACCTTC. Residues: CASSAGTGTYGYTF.

V usage is TRBV15 and J usage is TRBJ2-3; 13 bases map to TRBD2. Germline CDR1 is LNHNV and CDR2 is YYDKDF (reference sequence). Unmatched junction bases numbered 1, after V lost 1 base and J lost 0 bases. This CDR3 region has 17 residues. CDR3: CATSRGGLAGSTDTQYF. CDR3 DNA sequence: TGTGCCACCAGCAGAGGGGGACTAGCGGGGAGCACAGATACGCAGTATTTT. Based on the CDR3 plus reference TRBV15 and TRBJ2-3, the full variable domain is DAMVIQNPRYQVTQFGKPVTLSCSQTLNHNVMYWYQQKSSQAPKLLFHYYDKDFNNEADTPDNFQSRRPNTSFCFLDIRSPGLGDTAMYLCATSRGGLAGSTDTQYFGPGTRLTVL.